The sequence of this T cell receptor beta chain was determined in a study of T-cell reconstitution after alpha-beta-depleted transplantation in children. Unique molecular identifiers tagged the TCRbeta library. TCRdb re-analysed the PCR reads in MiXCR, keeping a single row per CDR3 protein. The sample shows approximately 110,000 distinct CDR3 sequences, about 21% of them seen only once. This clonotype was seen at least ten times. Its antigen is currently unknown. Whole-study findings and limits: After one year, T-cell counts and TCRbeta diversity mostly came from new T cells. The study reportedly traced alpha-beta T cells about two months after transplant to several hundred expanded graft clones. Surviving recipient cells, namely T cells and thymic progenitors, were the source of high day-60 TCRbeta diversity in some patients.

This CDR3 contains 13 residues. The V gene's germline CDR1 is DFQATT and CDR2 SNEGSKA (reference sequence). V was pared by 0 bases and J by 5 bases, with 11 bases between. This sequence was found in a male patient aged 2 to 9 who had a stem cell transplant for chronic granulomatous disease, so the T cells may come from the graft donor. V gene TRBV20-1 combines with J gene TRBJ2-7; tentatively, D is TRBD1 (6 bases). The sample in question was PBMCs, mostly from graft donor cells, obtained 180 days after TCRalphabeta/CD19-depleted stem cell transplant. The DNA for the CDR3 is TGCAGTGCTAGAGAGGGGGCGAGAAACGAGCAGTACTTC. It translates to CSAREGARNEQYF.